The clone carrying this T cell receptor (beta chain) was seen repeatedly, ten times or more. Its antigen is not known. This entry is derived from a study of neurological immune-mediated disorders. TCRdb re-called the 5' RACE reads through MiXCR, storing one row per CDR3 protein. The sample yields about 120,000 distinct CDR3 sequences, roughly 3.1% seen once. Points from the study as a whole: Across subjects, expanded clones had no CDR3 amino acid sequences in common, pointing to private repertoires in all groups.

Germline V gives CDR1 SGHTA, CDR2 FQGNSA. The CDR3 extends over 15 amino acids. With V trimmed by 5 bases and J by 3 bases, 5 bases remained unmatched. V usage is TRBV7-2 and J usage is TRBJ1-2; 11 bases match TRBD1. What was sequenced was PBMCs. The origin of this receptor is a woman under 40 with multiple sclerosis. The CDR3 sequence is CASSPWTGGDYGYTF. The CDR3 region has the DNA TGTGCCAGCAGCCCCTGGACAGGGGGCGACTATGGCTACACCTTC.